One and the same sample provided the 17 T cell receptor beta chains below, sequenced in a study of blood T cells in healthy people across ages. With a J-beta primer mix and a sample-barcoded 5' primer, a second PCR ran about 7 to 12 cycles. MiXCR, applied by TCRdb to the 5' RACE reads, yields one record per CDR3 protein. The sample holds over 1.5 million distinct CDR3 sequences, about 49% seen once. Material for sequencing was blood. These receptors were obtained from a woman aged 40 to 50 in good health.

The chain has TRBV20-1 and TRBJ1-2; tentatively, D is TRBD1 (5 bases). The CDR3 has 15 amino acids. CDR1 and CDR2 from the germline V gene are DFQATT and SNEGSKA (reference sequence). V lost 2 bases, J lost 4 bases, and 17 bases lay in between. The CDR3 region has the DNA TGCAGTGCTAGACAAACGTCGTGGGGGTTCTATGGCTACACCTTC. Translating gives CSARQTSWGFYGYTF.

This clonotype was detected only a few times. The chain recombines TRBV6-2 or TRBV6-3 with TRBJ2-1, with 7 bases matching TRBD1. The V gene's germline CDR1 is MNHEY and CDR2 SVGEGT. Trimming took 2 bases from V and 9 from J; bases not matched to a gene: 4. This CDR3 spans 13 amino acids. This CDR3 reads CASSYRQGVEQFF. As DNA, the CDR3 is TGTGCCAGCAGTTACAGGCAGGGGGTTGAGCAGTTCTTC.

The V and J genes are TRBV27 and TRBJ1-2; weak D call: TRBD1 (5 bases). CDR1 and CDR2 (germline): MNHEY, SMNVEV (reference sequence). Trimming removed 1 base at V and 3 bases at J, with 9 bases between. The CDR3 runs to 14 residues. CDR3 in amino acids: CASSLYGRDYGYTF. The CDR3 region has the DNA TGTGCCAGCAGTTTATATGGCAGGGACTATGGCTACACCTTC.

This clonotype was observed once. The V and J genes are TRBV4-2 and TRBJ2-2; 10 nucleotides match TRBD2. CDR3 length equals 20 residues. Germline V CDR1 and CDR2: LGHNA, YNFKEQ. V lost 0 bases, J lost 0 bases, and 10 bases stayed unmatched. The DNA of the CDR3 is TGTGCCAGCAGCCAAGACCCCCTCCCTAGCGGGGGAGCGAACACCGGGGAGCTGTTTTTT. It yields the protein CASSQDPLPSGGANTGELFF.

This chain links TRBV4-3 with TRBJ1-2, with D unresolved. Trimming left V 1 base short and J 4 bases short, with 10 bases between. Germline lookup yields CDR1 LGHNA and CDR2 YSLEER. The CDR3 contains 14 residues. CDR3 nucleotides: TGCGCCAGCAGCCAAGGCACAGACCTCTATGGCTACACCTTC. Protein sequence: CASSQGTDLYGYTF.

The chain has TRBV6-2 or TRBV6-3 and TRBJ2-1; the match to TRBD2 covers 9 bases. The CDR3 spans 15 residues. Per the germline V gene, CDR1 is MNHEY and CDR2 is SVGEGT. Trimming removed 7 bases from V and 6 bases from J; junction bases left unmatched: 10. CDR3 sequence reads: CASILAGGPFNEQFF. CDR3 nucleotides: TGTGCCAGCATCCTGGCGGGGGGGCCCTTCAATGAGCAGTTCTTC.

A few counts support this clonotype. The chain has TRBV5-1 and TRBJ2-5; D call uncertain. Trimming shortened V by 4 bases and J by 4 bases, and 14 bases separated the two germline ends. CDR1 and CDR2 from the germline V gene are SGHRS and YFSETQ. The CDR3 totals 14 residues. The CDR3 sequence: CASSTDGFGETQYF. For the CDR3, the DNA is TGCGCCAGCAGCACGGACGGATTCGGAGAGACCCAGTACTTC. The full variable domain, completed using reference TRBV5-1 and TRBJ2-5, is KAGVTQTPRYLIKTRGQQVTLSCSPISGHRSVSWYQQTPGQGLQFLFEYFSETQRNKGNFPGRFSGRQFSNSRSEMNVSTLELGDSALYLCASSTDGFGETQYFGPGTRLLVL.

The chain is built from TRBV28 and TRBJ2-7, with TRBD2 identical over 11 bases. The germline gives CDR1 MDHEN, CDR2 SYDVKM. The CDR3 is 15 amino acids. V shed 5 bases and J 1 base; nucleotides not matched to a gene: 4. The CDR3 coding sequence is TGTGCCAGCAGTGGGGGACTAGCGGAATCCTACGAGCAGTACTTC. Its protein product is CASSGGLAESYEQYF.

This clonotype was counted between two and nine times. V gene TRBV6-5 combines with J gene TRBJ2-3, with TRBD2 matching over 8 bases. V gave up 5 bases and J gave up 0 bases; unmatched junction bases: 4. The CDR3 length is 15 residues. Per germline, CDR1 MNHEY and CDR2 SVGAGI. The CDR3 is CASSKAGVSTDTQYF. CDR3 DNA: TGTGCCAGCAGTAAAGCGGGGGTTAGCACAGATACGCAGTATTTT.

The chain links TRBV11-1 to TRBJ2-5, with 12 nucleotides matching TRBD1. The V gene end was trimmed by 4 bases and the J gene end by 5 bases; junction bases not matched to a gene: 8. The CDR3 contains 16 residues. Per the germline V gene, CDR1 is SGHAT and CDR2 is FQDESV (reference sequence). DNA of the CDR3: TGTGCCAGCAGCTCCTTGGGACAGGGGGCAGGGGAGACCCAGTACTTC. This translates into CASSSLGQGAGETQYF. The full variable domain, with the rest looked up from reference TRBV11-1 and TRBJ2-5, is EAEVAQSPRYKITEKSQAVAFWCDPISGHATLYWYRQILGQGPELLVQFQDESVVDDSQLPKDRFSAERLKGVDSTLKIQPAELGDSAMYLCASSSLGQGAGETQYFGPGTRLLVL.

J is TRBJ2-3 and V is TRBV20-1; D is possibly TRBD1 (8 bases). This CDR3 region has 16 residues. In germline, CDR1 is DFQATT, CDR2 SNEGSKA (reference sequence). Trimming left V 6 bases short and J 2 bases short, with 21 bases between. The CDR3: CSAPTGGVQITDTQYF. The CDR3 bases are TGCAGTGCACCCACAGGGGGGGTCCAAATCACAGATACGCAGTATTTT.

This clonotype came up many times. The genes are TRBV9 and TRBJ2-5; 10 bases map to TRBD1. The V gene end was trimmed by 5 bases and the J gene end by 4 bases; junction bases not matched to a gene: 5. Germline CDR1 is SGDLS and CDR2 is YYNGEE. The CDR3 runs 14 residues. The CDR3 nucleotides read TGTGCCAGCAGTAGACAGGGGGCGGGAGAGACCCAGTACTTC. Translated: CASSRQGAGETQYF. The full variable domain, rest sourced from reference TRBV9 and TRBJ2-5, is DSGVTQTPKHLITATGQRVTLRCSPRSGDLSVYWYQQSLDQGLQFLIQYYNGEERAKGNILERFSAQQFPDLHSELNLSSLELGDSALYFCASSRQGAGETQYFGPGTRLLVL.

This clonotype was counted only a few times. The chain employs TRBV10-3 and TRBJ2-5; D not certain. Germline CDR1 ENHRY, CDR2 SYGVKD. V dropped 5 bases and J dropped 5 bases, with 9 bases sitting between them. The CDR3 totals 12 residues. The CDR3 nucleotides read TGTGCCATCAGTCCCTCTGACGAGACCCAGTACTTC. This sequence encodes CAISPSDETQYF.

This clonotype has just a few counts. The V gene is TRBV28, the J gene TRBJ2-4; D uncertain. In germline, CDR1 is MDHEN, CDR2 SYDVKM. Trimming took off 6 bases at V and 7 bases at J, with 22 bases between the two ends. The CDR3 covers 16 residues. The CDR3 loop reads CASSADSREIRNIQYF. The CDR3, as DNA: TGTGCCAGCAGCGCGGATAGTAGGGAAATCAGGAACATTCAGTACTTC.

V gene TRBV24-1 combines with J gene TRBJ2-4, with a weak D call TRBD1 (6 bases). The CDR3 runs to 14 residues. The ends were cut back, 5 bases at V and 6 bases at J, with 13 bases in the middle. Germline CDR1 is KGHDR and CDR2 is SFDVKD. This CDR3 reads CATSGTGKANIQYF. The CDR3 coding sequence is TGTGCCACCAGTGGAACAGGGAAAGCAAACATTCAGTACTTC.

The CDR3 DNA reads TGCAGTGCTAGCTCTGGAGCAGGCCTCATGTCTTCCGAGCAGTACTTC. This translates into CSASSGAGLMSSEQYF. The chain has TRBV20-1 and TRBJ2-7; D remains unclear. The CDR3 is 16 amino acids. In germline, CDR1 is DFQATT, CDR2 SNEGSKA (reference sequence). V was shortened by 3 bases and J by 6 bases, with 24 bases between the two germline ends.

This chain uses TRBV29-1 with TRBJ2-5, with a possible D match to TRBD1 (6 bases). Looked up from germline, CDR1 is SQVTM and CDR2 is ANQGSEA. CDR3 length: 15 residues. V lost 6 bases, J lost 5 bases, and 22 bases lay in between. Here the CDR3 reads CSVTPIETGKETQYF. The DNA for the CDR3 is TGCAGCGTCACACCTATCGAAACAGGGAAGGAGACCCAGTACTTC.